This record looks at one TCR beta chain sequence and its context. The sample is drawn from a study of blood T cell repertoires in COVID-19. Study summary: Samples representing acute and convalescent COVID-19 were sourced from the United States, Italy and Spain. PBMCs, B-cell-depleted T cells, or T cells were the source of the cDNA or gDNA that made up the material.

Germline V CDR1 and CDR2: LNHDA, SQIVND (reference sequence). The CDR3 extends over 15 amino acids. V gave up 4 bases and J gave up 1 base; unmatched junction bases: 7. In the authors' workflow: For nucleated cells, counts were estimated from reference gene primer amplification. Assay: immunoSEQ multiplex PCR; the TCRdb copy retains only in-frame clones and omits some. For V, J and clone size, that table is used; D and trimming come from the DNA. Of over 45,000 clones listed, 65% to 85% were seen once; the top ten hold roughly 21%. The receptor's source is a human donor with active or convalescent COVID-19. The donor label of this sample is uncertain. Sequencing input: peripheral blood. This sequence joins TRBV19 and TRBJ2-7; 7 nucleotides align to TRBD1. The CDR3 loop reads CASSTTGTASYEQYF. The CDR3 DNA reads TGTGCCAGTAGTACCACCGGGACAGCATCCTACGAGCAGTACTTC.